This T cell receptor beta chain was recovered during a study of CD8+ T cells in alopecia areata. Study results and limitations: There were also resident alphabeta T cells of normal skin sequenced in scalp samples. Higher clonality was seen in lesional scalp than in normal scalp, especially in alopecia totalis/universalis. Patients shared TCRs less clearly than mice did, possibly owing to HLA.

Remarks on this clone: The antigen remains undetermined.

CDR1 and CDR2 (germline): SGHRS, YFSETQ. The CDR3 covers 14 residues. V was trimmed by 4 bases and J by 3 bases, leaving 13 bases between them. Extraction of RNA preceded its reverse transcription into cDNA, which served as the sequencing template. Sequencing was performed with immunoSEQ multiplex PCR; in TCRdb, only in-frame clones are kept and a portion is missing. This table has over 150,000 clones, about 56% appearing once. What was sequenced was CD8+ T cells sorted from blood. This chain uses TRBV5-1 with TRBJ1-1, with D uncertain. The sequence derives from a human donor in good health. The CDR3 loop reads CASSPAAADTEAFF. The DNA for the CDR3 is TGCGCCAGCAGCCCCGCGGCGGCAGACACTGAAGCTTTCTTT. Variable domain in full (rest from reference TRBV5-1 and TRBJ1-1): KAGVTQTPRYLIKTRGQQVTLSCSPISGHRSVSWYQQTPGQGLQFLFEYFSETQRNKGNFPGRFSGRQFSNSRSEMNVSTLELGDSALYLCASSPAAADTEAFFGQGTRLTVV.